The source of this T cell receptor (beta chain) is a study of blood T cell repertoires in COVID-19. Study information: Samples taken during acute and convalescent COVID-19 were collected in the United States, Italy and Spain. In each case, the material was cDNA or gDNA derived from T cells, B-cell-depleted T cells, or PBMCs.

Some clones are missing from TCRdb's copy, which holds only in-frame ones; the method was immunoSEQ multiplex PCR. Among nearly 350,000 clones, around 80% were seen once, and the ten largest hold approximately 3%. The CDR3 extends over 15 amino acids. Germline assignment: CDR1 SNHLY and CDR2 FYNNEI. The trim removed 8 bases at V and 2 bases at J, leaving 8 bases unmatched. This sequence was found in a man younger than 45 with active or convalescent COVID-19. The sequencing input was peripheral blood. The chain employs TRBV2 and TRBJ2-1; 8 bases are a match to TRBD1. For the CDR3, the DNA is TGTGCCAGCGCAGCCCCAGGGGGCACCTACAATGAGCAGTTCTTC. Its protein is CASAAPGGTYNEQFF.